The rows below give T cell receptor beta chains drawn from one sample of a study of control samples from healthy donors and cancer patients. Method: immunoSEQ multiplex PCR; TCRdb's copy keeps in-frame clones and lacks some. The data show about 140,000 clones, roughly 94% seen once. Sequences were obtained from blood. The origin of the receptors is a man aged 40-55 years in good health. Each CDR3 is given with its conserved first and last residue. D genes are given only for firm matches. Clone sizes are given selectively: once, few, many, or a class where the clone is expanded.

DNA: TGTGCCAGCGGTCCGGGCCTCTCTGGAAACACCATATATTTT; CDR3: CASGPGLSGNTIYF; D: -; J: TRBJ1-3; size: -; V: TRBV27
DNA: TGTGCTAGTGGTTTGGGGACAGGGGGCAGAGGCTACACCTTC; CDR3: CASGLGTGGRGYTF; D: TRBD1; J: TRBJ1-2; size: -; V: TRBV12-5
DNA: TGTGCCAGCAGCCCCAGCGAGGGGGCAGGGGGATCACCCCTCCACTTT; CDR3: CASSPSEGAGGSPLHF; D: TRBD1; J: TRBJ1-6; size: -; V: TRBV6-2/TRBV6-3
DNA: TGTGCCAGCAGCCCGGGGGACAGGCTTTTGACCTTGCAGTTCTTC; CDR3: CASSPGDRLLTLQFF; D: TRBD1; J: TRBJ2-1; size: -; V: TRBV9
DNA: TGCGCCAGCAGCCAAGAGGACAGTAACTATGGCTACACCTTC; CDR3: CASSQEDSNYGYTF; D: -; J: TRBJ1-2; size: -; V: TRBV4-1
DNA: TGTGCCACCAGTGATCTGCACGGGGATCTGAACACTGAAGCTTTCTTT; CDR3: CATSDLHGDLNTEAFF; D: -; J: TRBJ1-1; size: -; V: TRBV24-1
DNA: TGTGCCAGTAGTATAAGGAGGGGGCAGCCCCAGCATTTT; CDR3: CASSIRRGQPQHF; D: -; J: TRBJ1-5; size: -; V: TRBV19
DNA: TGTGCCAGCAGAGGTAGTCTGGATACGCAGTATTTT; CDR3: CASRGSLDTQYF; D: -; J: TRBJ2-3; size: -; V: TRBV7-2
DNA: TGTGCCACCAGCAGAGATTATGGCAGGGTGTATTCACCCCTCCACTTT; CDR3: CATSRDYGRVYSPLHF; D: -; J: TRBJ1-6; size: -; V: TRBV15
DNA: TGTGCCAGCAGACGGGGTTCCTACGAGCAGTACTTC; CDR3: CASRRGSYEQYF; D: -; J: TRBJ2-7; size: -; V: TRBV28
DNA: TGTGCCAGCAGCCCCCTGCCGGTTAGCAATCAGCCCCAGCATTTT; CDR3: CASSPLPVSNQPQHF; D: -; J: TRBJ1-5; size: -; V: TRBV11-2
DNA: TGTGCCAGCAGCGCCGCAGGGTCCGGTCAGCCCCAGCATTTT; CDR3: CASSAAGSGQPQHF; D: -; J: TRBJ1-5; size: -; V: TRBV9
DNA: TGTGCCAGCAGCCCCCCCCGGACTAGCTACACAGATACGCAGTATTTT; CDR3: CASSPPRTSYTDTQYF; D: TRBD2; J: TRBJ2-3; size: once; V: TRBV7-8
DNA: TGTGCCAGCAGTCTTGCTAGCGGGAGTGAGACCCAGTACTTC; CDR3: CASSLASGSETQYF; D: TRBD2; J: TRBJ2-5; size: -; V: TRBV7-9
DNA: TGTGCCAGTAGTATAAGGGACCGGGGCGCTGGCTATGGCTACACCTTC; CDR3: CASSIRDRGAGYGYTF; D: -; J: TRBJ1-2; size: -; V: TRBV19
DNA: TGTGCCAGTAGTCTTGTCGGAAGGGGGCCCTACGAGCAGTACTTC; CDR3: CASSLVGRGPYEQYF; D: TRBD1; J: TRBJ2-7; size: -; V: TRBV19
DNA: TGCGCCAGCAGCTATACTAGCGGGGAAGAGACCCAGTACTTC; CDR3: CASSYTSGEETQYF; D: TRBD2; J: TRBJ2-5; size: -; V: TRBV5-1
DNA: TGCGCCAGCAGCCCAGTAGCGGGGGTTCGAGCCGGGGAGCTGTTTTTT; CDR3: CASSPVAGVRAGELFF; D: TRBD2; J: TRBJ2-2; size: -; V: TRBV5-1
DNA: TGTGCCAGCAGCGCCAGAGTAGACTTGAGCTCTGGAAACACCATATATTTT; CDR3: CASSARVDLSSGNTIYF; D: -; J: TRBJ1-3; size: -; V: TRBV11-2
DNA: TGTGCCACCAGTGATTTTAGGGGGTTGGAGGAGACCCAGTACTTC; CDR3: CATSDFRGLEETQYF; D: -; J: TRBJ2-5; size: -; V: TRBV24-1
DNA: TGTGCCAGCAGTTACCCACGACGGGCTGGAAACACCATATATTTT; CDR3: CASSYPRRAGNTIYF; D: -; J: TRBJ1-3; size: -; V: TRBV6-6
DNA: TGTGCCAGCAGTGAAAGGGGCAGGGGCTATGGCTACACCTTC; CDR3: CASSERGRGYGYTF; D: -; J: TRBJ1-2; size: -; V: TRBV2
DNA: TGTGCCAGCAGTGACTACTTGACGCGACTAGGTTTTTGCGAGCAGTACTTC; CDR3: CASSDYLTRLGFCEQYF; D: -; J: TRBJ2-7; size: -; V: TRBV6-1
DNA: TGTGCCAGCAGTGGGTCCCGCTCTGGGGCCAACGTCCTGACTTTC; CDR3: CASSGSRSGANVLTF; D: -; J: TRBJ2-6; size: -; V: TRBV6-4
DNA: TGTGCCAGCCTTCTGGGTGACAGGGCAAGACCCCTCCACTTT; CDR3: CASLLGDRARPLHF; D: TRBD1; J: TRBJ1-6; size: -; V: TRBV6-5
DNA: TGTGCCAGCAGCCAAGTCTGGCTGGGTCCTAACACTGAAGCTTTCTTT; CDR3: CASSQVWLGPNTEAFF; D: -; J: TRBJ1-1; size: -; V: TRBV3-1/TRBV3-2
DNA: TGTGCCATCAGTGAGGCAGGGGGGGACCTTACTGAAGCTTTCTTT; CDR3: CAISEAGGDLTEAFF; D: TRBD1; J: TRBJ1-1; size: -; V: TRBV10-3
DNA: TGTGCCTCGGGACATCCGAACACTGAAGCTTTCTTT; CDR3: CASGHPNTEAFF; D: -; J: TRBJ1-1; size: -; V: TRBV30
DNA: TGTGCCATCAGTGCCGTATCAACCGCTAACTATGGCTACACCTTC; CDR3: CAISAVSTANYGYTF; D: -; J: TRBJ1-2; size: -; V: TRBV10-3
DNA: TGTGCCAGCAGCGTGGAGCCGGATCTCTCCTATAATTCACCCCTCCACTTT; CDR3: CASSVEPDLSYNSPLHF; D: -; J: TRBJ1-6; size: once; V: TRBV9
DNA: TGTGCCAGCAGTTCCTCCCGGGCCCCGAGGGAGACCCAGTACTTC; CDR3: CASSSSRAPRETQYF; D: -; J: TRBJ2-5; size: -; V: TRBV27
DNA: TGTGCCAGCAGCGTAGCAGGGGGCGACTATGGCTACACCTTC; CDR3: CASSVAGGDYGYTF; D: TRBD1; J: TRBJ1-2; size: -; V: TRBV9
DNA: TGTGCCAGCAGCCGGGACCGCTCCTACGAGCAGTACTTC; CDR3: CASSRDRSYEQYF; D: -; J: TRBJ2-7; size: -; V: TRBV7-8
DNA: TGCGCCAGCAGCCAACTGGCGAGCACAGATACGCAGTATTTT; CDR3: CASSQLASTDTQYF; D: -; J: TRBJ2-3; size: -; V: TRBV4-1
DNA: TGTGCCAGCGGCGGACAGGGAAATCAGCCCCAGCATTTT; CDR3: CASGGQGNQPQHF; D: TRBD1; J: TRBJ1-5; size: -; V: TRBV7-2
DNA: TGTGCCAGCAAGACAGGGGCCAACGTCCTGACTTTC; CDR3: CASKTGANVLTF; D: -; J: TRBJ2-6; size: -; V: TRBV6-6
DNA: TGTGCCAGCAGCGTAGTAGGACAACCGAACACTGAAGCTTTCTTT; CDR3: CASSVVGQPNTEAFF; D: -; J: TRBJ1-1; size: -; V: TRBV9
DNA: TGTGCCAGCAGTTTAGGCTACGAGCAGTACTTC; CDR3: CASSLGYEQYF; D: -; J: TRBJ2-7; size: -; V: TRBV28
DNA: TGTGCCAGCAGCCTTTTTTGGGGGGCCTTTACTGAAGCTTTCTTT; CDR3: CASSLFWGAFTEAFF; D: -; J: TRBJ1-1; size: -; V: TRBV6-2/TRBV6-3
DNA: TGTGCCAGCAGCTATTTAGGACATTTCACCGGGGAGCTGTTTTTT; CDR3: CASSYLGHFTGELFF; D: -; J: TRBJ2-2; size: -; V: TRBV5-6
DNA: TGCGCCAGCAGCCAAGATTTCAGGAATAATGAAAAACTGTTTTTT; CDR3: CASSQDFRNNEKLFF; D: -; J: TRBJ1-4; size: -; V: TRBV4-1
DNA: TGTGCCAGCAGCTTGGAAGGCAGGGCCTACGAGCAGTACTTC; CDR3: CASSLEGRAYEQYF; D: -; J: TRBJ2-7; size: -; V: TRBV5-6
DNA: TGCGCCAGCAGCCTTTTGCTCTCCCCGACCTACGAGCAGTACTTC; CDR3: CASSLLLSPTYEQYF; D: -; J: TRBJ2-7; size: once; V: TRBV4-1
DNA: TGCGCCAGCAGCCCAAGTATGTTTTTTCCCGAGCAGTACTTC; CDR3: CASSPSMFFPEQYF; D: -; J: TRBJ2-7; size: -; V: TRBV4-1
DNA: TGCGCCAGCAGCCCCGTACCGCTAGCGGGAGGTGCAGATACGCAGTATTTT; CDR3: CASSPVPLAGGADTQYF; D: TRBD2; J: TRBJ2-3; size: -; V: TRBV4-1
DNA: TGTGCCAGCAGCCCTGGGAGGGGGAGAAATCAGCCCCAGCATTTT; CDR3: CASSPGRGRNQPQHF; D: -; J: TRBJ1-5; size: -; V: TRBV7-6
DNA: TGTGCCAGCAGCTATCGGACAGGGAGAACGACTGGGGCCAACGTCCTGACTTTC; CDR3: CASSYRTGRTTGANVLTF; D: TRBD1; J: TRBJ2-6; size: -; V: TRBV11-2
DNA: TGTGCCAGCAGTTCCTTAGCGGGGAGCTCCTACAATGAGCAGTTCTTC; CDR3: CASSSLAGSSYNEQFF; D: TRBD2; J: TRBJ2-1; size: -; V: TRBV28
DNA: TGTGCCAGCAGGCAGGGTACCTACGAGCAGTACTTC; CDR3: CASRQGTYEQYF; D: -; J: TRBJ2-7; size: -; V: TRBV25-1
DNA: TGTGCCAGCAGTTTATTTGCCAGGGGCTATGGCTACACCTTC; CDR3: CASSLFARGYGYTF; D: -; J: TRBJ1-2; size: -; V: TRBV28
DNA: TGTGCCAGCAGCCACCCCACCTCAGGTGCTCGGGTAGGTGAGCAGTTCTTC; CDR3: CASSHPTSGARVGEQFF; D: -; J: TRBJ2-1; size: -; V: TRBV5-6
DNA: TGTGCCAGCAGCTTATCGGGGTTAAACATTCAGTACTTC; CDR3: CASSLSGLNIQYF; D: -; J: TRBJ2-4; size: -; V: TRBV11-2
DNA: TGTGCCAGCAGCGAGGGGACTAGCGGGATGGGGGAGCTGTTTTTT; CDR3: CASSEGTSGMGELFF; D: TRBD2; J: TRBJ2-2; size: -; V: TRBV9
DNA: TGTGCCAGCAGCCCGGGACCGAACACTGAAGCTTTCTTT; CDR3: CASSPGPNTEAFF; D: -; J: TRBJ1-1; size: -; V: TRBV7-3
DNA: TGTGCCAGCAGTGAAGGCAAAGCTGGAAACACCATATATTTT; CDR3: CASSEGKAGNTIYF; D: -; J: TRBJ1-3; size: once; V: TRBV6-1
DNA: TGTGCCAGCAGACGTCCGGGACTCAGTAATGAAAAACTGTTTTTT; CDR3: CASRRPGLSNEKLFF; D: -; J: TRBJ1-4; size: -; V: TRBV7-9